This record covers a single T cell receptor (beta chain). Reverse transcription of about 0.5 to 1 ug RNA was carried out with random hexamers. TCRdb independently ran MiXCR on the immunoSEQ multiplex PCR reads; one entry per CDR3 protein. The sample records about 140,000 distinct CDR3 sequences, roughly 95% being singletons. The data derive from a study of CD8 T cells in Susac syndrome. The multiple sclerosis controls were treatment-naive patients, and their relapsing-remitting disease was stable or active. This CDR3 is built from 13 residues. Germline CDR1 and CDR2: MDHEN and SYDVKM. Trimming took off 7 bases at V and 0 bases at J, with 10 bases between the two ends.

This receptor was identified in a human donor with multiple sclerosis. Sequenced input: CD4+ T cells from PBMCs. The gene calls are TRBV28 and TRBJ2-7, with no clear D. CDR3 DNA: TGTGCCAGCACGTCGGGCGTCTCCTACGAGCAGTACTTC. It yields the protein CASTSGVSYEQYF.